The present T cell receptor beta chain was sequenced within a study of blood T cell repertoires in COVID-19. Turning to the study itself: Acute-phase and convalescent COVID-19 samples originated in the United States, Italy and Spain.

V shed 11 bases and J 7 bases; nucleotides not matched to a gene: 15. The CDR3 has 17 amino acids. Germline values: CDR1 MNHGY, CDR2 SVAAGI. Sequencing was performed with immunoSEQ multiplex PCR; in TCRdb, only in-frame clones are kept and a portion is missing. The sample lists approximately 200,000 clones, 80% to 85% occurring once. V is TRBV6-9 and J is TRBJ1-6; 12 nucleotides line up with TRBD1. The sequence derives from a woman aged 55-70 years with acute or convalescent COVID-19. The sequencing input was peripheral blood. CDR3 in DNA: TGTGCCGGACCCGGGACAGGGGGCAGAGGATCGAATTCACCCCTCCACTTT. Amino acid sequence: CAGPGTGGRGSNSPLHF.